The rows below give T cell receptor beta chains drawn from one sample of a study of blood T cell repertoires in COVID-19. Only in-frame clones appear in the TCRdb table, and some are missing; sequencing was by immunoSEQ multiplex PCR. This sample has around 300,000 clones, with 87% found just once. Sample: PBMCs or T cells enriched from blood (not recorded which). The receptors derive from a woman aged 40 to 50 who had recovered from COVID-19. The CDR3 runs from the conserved cysteine through the conserved F or W. The order of the fields is D gene, J gene, clone size, V gene, CDR3 DNA, CDR3 protein. The D gene is left open where the match is weak. Some rows mark clone size as missing; the rest say once, few, many or name a class of expanded clone.

>TRBD1|TRBJ1-6|-|TRBV19
TGTGCCAGTAGTACCAGGGGGAATTCACCCCTCCACTTT
CASSTRGNSPLHF
>-|TRBJ1-3|once|TRBV11-2
TGTGCCAGCAGCTCCGGGTTTTTCTCTGGAAACACCATATATTTT
CASSSGFFSGNTIYF
>-|TRBJ2-7|-|TRBV2
TGTGCCAGCACCCCGGGACATCTCTCCTACGAGCAGTACTTC
CASTPGHLSYEQYF
>-|TRBJ2-5|-|TRBV6-2/TRBV6-3
TGTGCCAGCAGTTACCCTACAGGTCGAGAGACCCAGTACTTC
CASSYPTGRETQYF
>-|TRBJ2-1|-|TRBV28
TGTGCCAGCATGGGCGCCTACAATGAGCAGTTCTTC
CASMGAYNEQFF
>-|TRBJ2-1|-|TRBV7-3
TGTGCCAGCAGCTTAAGTCGGGTAAGCTCCTACAATGAGCAGTTCTTC
CASSLSRVSSYNEQFF
>-|TRBJ1-2|-|TRBV19
TGTGCCAGTGCAAATCAGGGACTAGCTAACTATGGCTACACCTTC
CASANQGLANYGYTF
>-|TRBJ1-2|-|TRBV19
TGTGCCAGTAGTATGGGGAGTCCGTACTATGGCTACACCTTC
CASSMGSPYYGYTF
>-|TRBJ2-1|-|TRBV7-8
TGTGCCAGCAGGTGGCGGGATGAGCAGTTCTTC
CASRWRDEQFF
>TRBD2|TRBJ2-3|-|TRBV7-3
TGTGCCAGCAGCCCGGGAGGGGGTGGGAGAGCAGATACGCAGTATTTT
CASSPGGGGRADTQYF
>TRBD2|TRBJ2-1|-|TRBV7-6
TGTGCCAGCAGCTTAGCCCCGGGACTAGCGGGAGGTTACAATGAGCAGTTCTTC
CASSLAPGLAGGYNEQFF
>-|TRBJ2-5|-|TRBV9
TGTGCCAGCAGCGCCTCGGAGGGACAGAAAGAGACCCAGTACTTC
CASSASEGQKETQYF
>TRBD2|TRBJ2-7|-|TRBV13
TGTGCCAGCGGTACCGGACTAGCGGGAGCCGAGCAGTACTTC
CASGTGLAGAEQYF
>TRBD2|TRBJ2-3|-|TRBV3-1/TRBV3-2
TGTGCCAGCAGCCAATACCGTTCAGCGGGACTCACAGATACGCAGTATTTT
CASSQYRSAGLTDTQYF
>TRBD2|TRBJ2-7|-|TRBV4-1
TGCGCCAGCAGCCCACGGGCTAGCGGGAGCCCCGAGCAGTACTTC
CASSPRASGSPEQYF